Below, one T cell receptor (beta chain) is given with its context. The sample is drawn from a study of blood T cell repertoires in COVID-19. The CDR3 runs 15 residues. CDR1 SGHTA and CDR2 FQGTGA come from the germline V gene. V was pared by 2 bases and J by 6 bases, with 5 bases of the junction left unmatched. Clones were sequenced by immunoSEQ multiplex PCR, and TCRdb holds only the in-frame ones, with some missing. Among fewer than 200,000 clones listed, roughly 87% were seen once. The sequenced sample consisted of peripheral blood. The clonotype originates from a woman aged 60-70 years who had recovered from COVID-19. V is TRBV7-3 and J is TRBJ2-1; 9 bases agree with TRBD2. The CDR3 DNA is TGTGCCAGCAGCTTACTAGCGGGGTTCCCCAATGAGCAGTTCTTC. Translating gives CASSLLAGFPNEQFF.